This T cell receptor beta chain stems from a study of somatic mutations in cytotoxic T cells in rheumatoid arthritis. Study at large: It was right after diagnosis, before any treatment, that patient blood (about 31 ml EDTA) was drawn.

The investigators isolated CD4+ and CD8+ cells by positive magnetic bead selection and checked their purity by flow cytometry. This clone was picked up one time. Its cognate antigen is unknown. Findings and caveats of the study: What antigens the expanded CD8+ clones targeted remained unknown. Any difference in CD8+ T-cell clonality between patients who had rheumatoid arthritis and healthy controls who were age-matched was not statistically significant.

Assay used: immunoSEQ multiplex PCR; TCRdb lists only in-frame clones, some missing. The data show 2,000 to 3,000 clones, 85% seen once. The CDR3 loop spans 13 amino acids. The V gene lost 11 bases and the J gene lost 0 bases, with 13 bases spanning the gap. CDR1 is SGHTA, CDR2 FQGNSA, per germline. The specimen sequenced was CD8+ T cells sorted from blood. V and J are TRBV7-2 and TRBJ1-2, with TRBD1 as a possible D gene (6 bases). The TCR comes from a woman in her 70s with rheumatoid arthritis. This CDR3 reads CAEGDNPNYGYTF. CDR3 nucleotides: TGTGCCGAAGGGGACAATCCTAACTATGGCTACACCTTC. Looking up the rest from reference TRBV7-2 and TRBJ1-2 gives the full variable domain: GAGVSQSPSNKVTEKGKDVELRCDPISGHTALYWYRQSLGQGLEFLIYFQGNSAPDKSGLPSDRFSAERTGGSVSTLTIQRTQQEDSAVYLCAEGDNPNYGYTFGSGTRLTVV.